The clone carrying this T cell receptor beta chain came up a few times. Using immunoSEQ multiplex PCR, the repertoire was profiled, and TCRdb retains in-frame clones only, with some absent. Of a few thousand clones listed, around 80% are singletons. The sample is drawn from a study of T cell repertoires in ileal Crohn's disease. The V gene end was trimmed by 3 bases and the J gene end by 7 bases; junction bases not matched to a gene: 7. The CDR3 is 15 amino acids. The germline CDR1 and CDR2 sequences are SNHLY and FYNNEI. This TCR was recovered from an adult with Crohn's disease. Sequencing was performed on ileal tissue. The chain is built from TRBV2 and TRBJ1-4; TRBD1 agrees at 8 bases. The CDR3 is CASSDGQGWSEKLFF. The DNA for the CDR3 is TGTGCCAGCAGTGACGGACAGGGTTGGAGTGAAAAACTGTTTTTT.